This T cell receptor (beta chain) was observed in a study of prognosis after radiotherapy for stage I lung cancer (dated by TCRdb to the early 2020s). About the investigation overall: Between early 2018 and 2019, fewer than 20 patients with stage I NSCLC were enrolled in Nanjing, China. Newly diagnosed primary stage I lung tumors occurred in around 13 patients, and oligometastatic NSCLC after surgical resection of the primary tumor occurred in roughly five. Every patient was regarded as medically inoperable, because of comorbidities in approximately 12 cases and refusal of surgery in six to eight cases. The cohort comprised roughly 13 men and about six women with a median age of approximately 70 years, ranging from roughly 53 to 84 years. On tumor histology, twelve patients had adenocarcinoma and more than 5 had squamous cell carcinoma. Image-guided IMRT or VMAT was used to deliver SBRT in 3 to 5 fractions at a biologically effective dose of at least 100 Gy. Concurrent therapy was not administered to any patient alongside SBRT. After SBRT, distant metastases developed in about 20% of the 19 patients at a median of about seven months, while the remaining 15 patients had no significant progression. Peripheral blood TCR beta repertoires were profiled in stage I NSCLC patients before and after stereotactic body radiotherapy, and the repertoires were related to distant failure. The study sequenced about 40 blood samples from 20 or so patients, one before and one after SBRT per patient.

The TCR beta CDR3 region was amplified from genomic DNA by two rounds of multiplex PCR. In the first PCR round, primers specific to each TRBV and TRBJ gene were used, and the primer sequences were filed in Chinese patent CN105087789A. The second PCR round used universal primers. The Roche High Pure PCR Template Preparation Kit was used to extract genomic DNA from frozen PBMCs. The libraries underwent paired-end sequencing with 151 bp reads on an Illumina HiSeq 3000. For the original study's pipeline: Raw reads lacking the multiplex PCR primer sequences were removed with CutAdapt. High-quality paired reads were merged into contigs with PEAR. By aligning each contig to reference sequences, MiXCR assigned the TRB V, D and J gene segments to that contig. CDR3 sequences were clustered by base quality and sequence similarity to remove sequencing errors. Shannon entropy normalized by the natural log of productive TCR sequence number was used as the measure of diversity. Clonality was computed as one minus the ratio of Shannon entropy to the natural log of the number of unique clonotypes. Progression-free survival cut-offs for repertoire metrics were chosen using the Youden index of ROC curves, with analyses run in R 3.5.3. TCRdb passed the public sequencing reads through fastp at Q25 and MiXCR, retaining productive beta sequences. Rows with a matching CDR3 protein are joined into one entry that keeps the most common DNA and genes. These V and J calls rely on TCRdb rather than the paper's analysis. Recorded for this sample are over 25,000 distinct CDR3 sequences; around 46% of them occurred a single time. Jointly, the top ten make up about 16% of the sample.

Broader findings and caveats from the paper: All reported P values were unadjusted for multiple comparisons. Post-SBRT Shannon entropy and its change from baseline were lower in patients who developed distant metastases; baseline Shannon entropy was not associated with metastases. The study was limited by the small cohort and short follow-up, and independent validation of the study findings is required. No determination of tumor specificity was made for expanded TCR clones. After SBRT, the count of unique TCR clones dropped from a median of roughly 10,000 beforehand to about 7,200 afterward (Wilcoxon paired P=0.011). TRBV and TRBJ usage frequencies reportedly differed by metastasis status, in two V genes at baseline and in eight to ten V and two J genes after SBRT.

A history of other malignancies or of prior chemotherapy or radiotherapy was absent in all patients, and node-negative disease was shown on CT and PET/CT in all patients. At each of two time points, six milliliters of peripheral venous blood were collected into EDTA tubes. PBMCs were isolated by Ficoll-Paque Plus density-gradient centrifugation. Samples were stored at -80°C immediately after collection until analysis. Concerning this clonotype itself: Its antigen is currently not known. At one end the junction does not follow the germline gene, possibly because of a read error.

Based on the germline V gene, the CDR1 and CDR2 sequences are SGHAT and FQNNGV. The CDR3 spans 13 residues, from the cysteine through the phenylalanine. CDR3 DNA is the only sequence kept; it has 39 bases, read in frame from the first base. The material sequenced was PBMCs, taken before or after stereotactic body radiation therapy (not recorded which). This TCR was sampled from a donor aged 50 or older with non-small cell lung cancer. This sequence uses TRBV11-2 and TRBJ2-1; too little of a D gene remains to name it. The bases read TGTACCAGCAGCTTAGGGCGCCCCAATGATCAGTTCTTC. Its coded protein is CTSSLGRPNDQFF.